Below are 18 T cell receptor beta chains sequenced from a single sample in a study of T cell repertoires in cytomegalovirus infection. A single record per CDR3 protein comes from TCRdb applying MiXCR to the reads. This sample yields 350,000 to 400,000 distinct CDR3 sequences, of which about a third are seen a single time; approximately 15% belongs to the top ten. These receptors' antigens are unknown. This specimen consisted of cultured PBMCs, obtained from culture after CMV antigen stimulation. The receptor set was obtained from a human donor in good health (CMV status not recorded). Some clones in this sample may be carry-over from other donors' samples.

This clonotype showed up many times. The rearrangement uses TRBV7-2 and TRBJ1-3; D gene ambiguous. CDR1 is SGHTA, CDR2 FQGNSA, per germline. V lost 1 base to trimming and J lost 2 bases, with 12 bases between them. CDR3 length: 16 residues. CDR3 nucleotide sequence: TGTGCCAGCAGCTTAGGTGGCGGACTACCTGGAAACACCATATATTTT. Its translation is CASSLGGGLPGNTIYF.

The V and J genes are TRBV15 and TRBJ2-1; D uncertain. The CDR3 extends over 14 amino acids. Germline CDR1 is LNHNV and CDR2 is YYDKDF (reference sequence). Trimming took off 0 bases at V and 7 bases at J, with 10 bases between the two ends. The CDR3, as DNA: TGTGCCACCAGCAGAGAAGGTCAGGAGAATGAGCAGTTCTTC. As protein: CATSREGQENEQFF.

The chain links TRBV11-3 to TRBJ1-1; D is unclear. Germline loops: CDR1 SGHNT, CDR2 YENEEA. CDR3 size: 15 residues. V was shortened by 5 bases and J by 4 bases, with 17 bases between the two germline ends. CDR3 coding DNA: TGTGCCAGCAGCCCCGGACCGTTCCGAGGCACTGAAGCTTTCTTT. Its translation is CASSPGPFRGTEAFF.

This clonotype was seen a few times. This rearrangement joins TRBV7-2 to TRBJ1-4; D unclear. The V end lost 5 bases, the J end lost 3 bases, and 10 bases lay between the germline ends. CDR1 is SGHTA and CDR2 is FQGNSA in the germline V gene. The CDR3 contains 14 residues. The DNA of the CDR3 is TGTGCCAGCAGCCGTAGGAGGGCTAATGAAAAACTGTTTTTT. This codes for CASSRRRANEKLFF.

J is TRBJ2-5 and V is TRBV20-1; 11 bases match TRBD2. The V and J ends lost 6 bases and 0 bases, in that order; junction bases with no gene match: 9. The CDR3 sequence is 16 residues long. In germline, CDR1 is DFQATT, CDR2 SNEGSKA (reference sequence). CDR3 amino acids: CSATGSGRVYQETQYF. As DNA, the CDR3 is TGCAGTGCAACGGGTAGCGGGAGGGTTTACCAAGAGACCCAGTACTTC.

There are a few counts of this clonotype. CDR3 amino acids: CSARRTDGTEAFF. CDR3 coding DNA: TGCAGTGCTAGAAGGACAGATGGCACTGAAGCTTTCTTT. The V and J genes are TRBV20-1 and TRBJ1-1, with D tentatively TRBD1 (6 bases). V was shortened by 2 bases and J by 4 bases, with 11 bases between the two germline ends. The CDR3 covers 13 residues. Looked up from germline, CDR1 is DFQATT and CDR2 is SNEGSKA (reference sequence).

V usage is TRBV2 and J usage is TRBJ2-1; TRBD2 matches at 9 bases. This CDR3 region has 14 residues. CDR1 and CDR2 from the germline V gene are SNHLY and FYNNEI. V gave up 4 bases and J gave up 12 bases; unmatched junction bases: 10. The CDR3 sequence is CASSGLAGELSQFF. The DNA of the CDR3 is TGTGCCAGCAGTGGTTTAGCGGGAGAGCTGTCGCAGTTCTTC. The full variable domain, in which reference TRBV2 and TRBJ2-1 provide the parts outside the CDR3, is EPEVTQTPSHQVTQMGQEVILRCVPISNHLYFYWYRQILGQKVEFLVSFYNNEISEKSEIFDDQFSVERPDGSNFTLKIRSTKLEDSAMYFCASSGLAGELSQFFGPGTRLTVL.

The V gene is TRBV9, the J gene TRBJ2-1; TRBD2 might be the D (5 bases). The germline V and J ends were trimmed by 3 bases and 0 bases, with 19 bases remaining between them. The germline V gene has CDR1 SGDLS and CDR2 YYNGEE. CDR3 length: 18 residues. The DNA for the CDR3 is TGTGCCAGCAGCGCAACTACCTCTGGCGGGTACTCCTACAATGAGCAGTTCTTC. It yields the protein CASSATTSGGYSYNEQFF.

V gene TRBV11-1 combines with J gene TRBJ2-7; D remains unclear. CDR3 length: 15 amino acids. Trimming left V 3 bases short and J 4 bases short, with 16 bases between. Germline loops: CDR1 SGHAT, CDR2 FQDESV (reference sequence). The CDR3 is CASSFSTGSQYEQYF. The DNA of the CDR3 is TGTGCCAGCAGCTTCTCGACCGGGTCCCAATACGAGCAGTACTTC.

The rearrangement links TRBV6-2 or TRBV6-3 to TRBJ2-1; 11 nucleotides agree with TRBD2. Per the germline V gene, CDR1 is MNHEY and CDR2 is SVGEGT. This CDR3 region has 16 residues. The V gene end was trimmed by 5 bases and the J gene end by 7 bases; junction bases not matched to a gene: 10. The CDR3 nucleotides read TGTGCCAGCAGTCTTCAGCTAGCGGGAGGTTGGAATGAGCAGTTCTTC. Its translation is CASSLQLAGGWNEQFF.

V is TRBV5-4 and J is TRBJ2-1; TRBD2 agrees at 10 bases. With 5 bases clipped from V and 4 bases from J, the junction kept 3 bases outside the gene matches. CDR3 length: 14 residues. Germline V gene data show CDR1 as SGHNT and CDR2 as YYREEE (reference sequence). CDR3 nucleotide sequence: TGTGCCAGCAGTACTAGCGGGACATACAATGAGCAGTTCTTC. Its protein product is CASSTSGTYNEQFF. Full variable domain (remainder filled in from reference TRBV5-4 and TRBJ2-1): ETGVTQSPTHLIKTRGQQVTLRCSSQSGHNTVSWYQQALGQGPQFIFQYYREEENGRGNFPPRFSGLQFPNYSSELNVNALELDDSALYLCASSTSGTYNEQFFGPGTRLTVL.

V gene TRBV4-1 combines with J gene TRBJ1-1; D remains ambiguous. V gave up 6 bases and J gave up 1 base, with 12 bases separating them. Germline V gene lookup returns CDR1 MGHRA and CDR2 YSYEKL. The CDR3 runs 14 residues. CDR3 in amino acids: CASSPIPGNTEAFF. For the CDR3, the DNA is TGCGCCAGCAGTCCCATTCCGGGGAACACTGAAGCTTTCTTT.

The V and J genes are TRBV11-2 and TRBJ1-6; D ambiguous. V was clipped by 0 bases and J by 10 bases, with 10 bases between them. The V gene's germline CDR1 is SGHAT and CDR2 FQNNGV. The CDR3 length is 14 residues. CDR3 loop: CASSLDPGNSPLHF. The DNA for the CDR3 is TGTGCCAGCAGCTTAGATCCGGGGAACTCACCCCTCCACTTT.

This clonotype was seen a handful of times. CDR3 DNA sequence: TGTGCCAGCAGTGGGACTAGCGGGAGCACGTCCTACAATGAGCAGTTCTTC. Encoded protein: CASSGTSGSTSYNEQFF. The chain carries TRBV12-3 or TRBV12-4 and TRBJ2-1; 14 bases map to TRBD2. This CDR3 has 17 residues. J lost 1 base, V lost 5 bases, and 4 bases had no gene match.

V is TRBV28 and J is TRBJ2-7, with D maybe TRBD1 (5 bases). Trimming stripped 5 bases from V and 4 bases from J, with 9 bases between. Germline V gives CDR1 MDHEN, CDR2 SYDVKM. The CDR3 is 12 amino acids. The CDR3 loop is CASSVSGYEQYF. CDR3 sequence (DNA): TGTGCCAGCAGTGTCTCAGGGTACGAGCAGTACTTC.

The chain combines TRBV12-3 or TRBV12-4 with TRBJ1-5, with D possibly matching TRBD1 (5 bases). The CDR3 is made up of 14 amino acids. V shed 5 bases and J shed 2 bases, with 10 bases lying between them. This CDR3 is CASSGGNGNQPQHF. The CDR3 DNA sequence: TGTGCCAGCAGTGGGGGGAACGGCAATCAGCCCCAGCATTTT.

V is TRBV27 and J is TRBJ2-7; 7 positions agree with TRBD2. The CDR3 length is 16 residues. V shed 3 bases, J shed 1 base, and the junction held 9 bases outside the gene matches. The germline CDR1 and CDR2 sequences are MNHEY and SMNVEV (reference sequence). This CDR3 reads CASSFPLRTRSYEQYV. CDR3 sequence (DNA): TGTGCCAGCAGTTTCCCCCTCCGGACTAGGTCCTACGAGCAGTACGTC.

The V call is TRBV6-8, the J call TRBJ1-1; D is possibly TRBD1 (5 bases). V lost 2 bases and J lost 4, with 20 bases in between. The CDR3 is 17 amino acids. CDR1 and CDR2 (germline): MNHGY, SAAAGT. The CDR3 DNA reads TGTGCCAGCAGTTACAAGGAGGGGTTAAGAGAAGTCACTGAAGCTTTCTTT. Its protein product is CASSYKEGLREVTEAFF.